The clone carrying this T cell receptor (beta chain) was counted a few times. What it binds is not known. PCR involved 60 Vbeta and 13 Jbeta primers. Profiling relied on immunoSEQ multiplex PCR, and the TCRdb table lists in-frame clones only, not all of them. This sample yields about 94,000 clones, of which 7.5% to 8.5% are seen a single time; over 2% belongs to the top ten. This CDR3 is 16 amino acids long. Trimming took 5 bases from V and 3 from J; bases not matched to a gene: 9. Looked up from germline, CDR1 is MNHEY and CDR2 is SMNVEV (reference sequence). The data were taken from a study of cytomegalovirus exposure and HLA in healthy donors. Study-wide points: TRBV6-2, TRBV6-3 and some other V segments were excluded as indistinguishable. CMV serostatus was the sole immune exposure data available. Reports indicate that TCR beta sequences accurately predicted the HLA-A and HLA-B alleles of most subjects.

The sample was PBMCs. The chain uses TRBV27 and TRBJ2-3, with 9 bases fitting TRBD1. The clonotype comes from a man between 45 and 60 years old in good health and CMV-seronegative. CDR3 sequence reads: CASSPGTGWITDTQYF. CDR3 in DNA: TGTGCCAGCAGTCCGGGGACAGGGTGGATAACAGATACGCAGTATTTT.